This T cell receptor (beta chain) came from a study of neurological immune-mediated disorders. In germline, CDR1 is MNHEY, CDR2 SVGAGI. The CDR3 spans 12 residues. V lost 4 bases and J lost 7; bases outside the gene matches: 2. This clonotype was seen repeatedly, ten times or more. TCRdb reanalysed the 5' RACE reads using MiXCR and keeps one entry per CDR3 protein. This sample has 71,000 or so distinct CDR3 sequences; roughly an eighth occur once, and the top ten carry 4.6%. Time point noted: longitudinal time-point 1 (baseline). The unsorted libraries were prepared from 2 million PBMCs (stored at -80 C).

The V call is TRBV6-5, the J call TRBJ2-5; TRBD2 matches at 8 bases. The specimen sequenced was PBMCs. The receptor comes from a female donor with HTLV-1-associated myelopathy (HAM/TSP). The CDR3 bases are TGTGCCAGCAGTTCTAGCGGGTGGACCCAGTACTTC. This codes for CASSSSGWTQYF.